What follows is one TCR beta chain and its context. The antigen remains unidentified. This sample stems from a study of regulatory T cells in long-lasting Graves disease. Study-wide context: Over 5 years of antithyroid drugs plus positive TSH receptor antibodies defined persistent Graves' disease. Overall study results and limits: Limited samples may have lowered accuracy.

Time point of the sample: persistent/refractory GD, antithyroid drugs over 5 years with positive TRAb. Making the TCR library involved RNA that had been extracted from PBMCs. Peripheral blood, around 10 milliliters of it, was drawn into EDTA tubes. V shed 0 bases, J shed 5 bases, and the junction held 12 bases outside the gene matches. This CDR3 has 19 residues. Germline V gene data show CDR1 as LNHNV and CDR2 as YYDKDF (reference sequence). Library construction for TCR beta used iRepertoire HTBI primers and Arm-PCR of CDR3 regions. TCRdb called the multiplex PCR reads again in MiXCR, with one record for every CDR3 protein. The top ten clones hold approximately 28% of a sample with more than 300,000 distinct CDR3 sequences, approximately 25% of them seen once.

The origin of this receptor is a middle-aged woman with Graves disease. The specimen was peripheral blood mononuclear cells (PBMCs), collected when the disease was refractory, from a patient treated with antithyroid drugs. The J gene is TRBJ1-5, the V gene TRBV15, with 11 bases lining up with TRBD1. CDR3 in DNA: TGTGCCACCAGCAGAGATAATATGATACGGGACAGGGGGGATCAGCCCCAGCATTTT. Translation gives CATSRDNMIRDRGDQPQHF.